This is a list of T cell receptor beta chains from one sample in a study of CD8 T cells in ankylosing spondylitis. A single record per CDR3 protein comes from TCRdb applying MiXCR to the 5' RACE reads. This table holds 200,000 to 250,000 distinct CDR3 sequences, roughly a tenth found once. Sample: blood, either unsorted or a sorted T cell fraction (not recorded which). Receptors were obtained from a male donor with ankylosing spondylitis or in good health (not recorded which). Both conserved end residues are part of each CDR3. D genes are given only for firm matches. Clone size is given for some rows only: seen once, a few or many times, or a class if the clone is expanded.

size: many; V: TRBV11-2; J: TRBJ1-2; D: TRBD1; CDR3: CASSRTGGGYGYTF; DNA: TGTGCCAGCAGCCGGACAGGGGGCGGGTATGGCTACACCTTC
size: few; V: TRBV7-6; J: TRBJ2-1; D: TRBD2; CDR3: CASSLGWGGGSYNEQFF; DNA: TGTGCCAGCAGCTTAGGGTGGGGCGGGGGCTCCTACAATGAGCAGTTCTTC
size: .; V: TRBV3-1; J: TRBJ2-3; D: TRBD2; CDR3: CASSQAAGGRADTQYF; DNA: TGTGCCAGCAGCCAAGCGGCGGGGGGGCGCGCAGATACGCAGTATTTT
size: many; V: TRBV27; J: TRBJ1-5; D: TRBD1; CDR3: CASSLSTGAHNQPQHF; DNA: TGTGCCAGCAGTTTATCTACAGGGGCCCACAATCAGCCCCAGCATTTT
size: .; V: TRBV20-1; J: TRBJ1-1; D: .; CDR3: CSASTGEAFF; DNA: TGCAGTGCTAGTACAGGAGAAGCTTTCTTT
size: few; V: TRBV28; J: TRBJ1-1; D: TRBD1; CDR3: CASGRDRDTEAFF; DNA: TGTGCCAGCGGAAGAGACAGGGACACTGAAGCTTTCTTT
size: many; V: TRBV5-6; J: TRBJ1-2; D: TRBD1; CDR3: CASSLDEGGRYGYTF; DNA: TGTGCCAGCAGCTTGGATGAAGGGGGCCGCTATGGCTACACCTTC
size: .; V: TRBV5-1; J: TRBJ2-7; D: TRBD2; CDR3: CASSLTSESGYEQYF; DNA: TGCGCCAGCAGCCTAACTAGCGAGTCGGGTTACGAGCAGTACTTC
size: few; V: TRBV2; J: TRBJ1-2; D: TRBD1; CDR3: CASSPGTGAGGGYTF; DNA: TGTGCCAGCAGCCCGGGGACAGGGGCGGGTGGCGGCTACACCTTC
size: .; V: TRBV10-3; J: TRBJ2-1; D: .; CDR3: CAISENSHDEQFF; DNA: TGTGCCATCAGTGAGAACTCCCACGATGAGCAGTTCTTC
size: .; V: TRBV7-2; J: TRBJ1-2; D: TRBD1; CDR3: CASSFAPGTGNYGYTF; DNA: TGTGCCAGCAGCTTCGCCCCCGGGACAGGAAACTATGGCTACACCTTC
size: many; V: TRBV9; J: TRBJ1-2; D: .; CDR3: CASSGPTGPRGGYTF; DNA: TGTGCCAGCAGCGGACCGACAGGTCCAAGAGGGGGCTACACCTTC
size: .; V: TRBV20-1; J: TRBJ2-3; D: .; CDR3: CSARGAPGEGVTDTQYF; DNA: TGCAGTGCTAGAGGAGCCCCCGGAGAGGGGGTGACAGATACGCAGTATTTT
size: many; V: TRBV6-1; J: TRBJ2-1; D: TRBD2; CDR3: CASSRRTSGANEQFF; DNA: TGTGCCAGCAGTCGACGGACTAGCGGGGCGAATGAGCAGTTCTTC
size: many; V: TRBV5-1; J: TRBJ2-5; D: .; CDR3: CASSIRGSEETQYF; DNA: TGCGCCAGCAGCATAAGAGGTTCCGAAGAGACCCAGTACTTC
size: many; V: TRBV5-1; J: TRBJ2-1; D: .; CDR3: CASSLVGFPEQFF; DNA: TGCGCCAGCAGCTTGGTGGGGTTCCCTGAGCAGTTCTTC
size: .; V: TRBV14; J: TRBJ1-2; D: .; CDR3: CASSQELSPYGYTF; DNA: TGTGCCAGCAGCCAAGAGCTGTCCCCCTATGGCTACACCTTC
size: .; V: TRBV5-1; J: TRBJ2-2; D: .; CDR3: CASSETTDTGELFF; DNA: TGCGCCAGCAGCGAAACCACGGACACCGGGGAGCTGTTTTTT
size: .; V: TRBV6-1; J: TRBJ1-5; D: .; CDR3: CASSHTGTSNQPQHF; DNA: TGTGCCAGCAGCCACACAGGGACAAGCAATCAGCCCCAGCATTTT
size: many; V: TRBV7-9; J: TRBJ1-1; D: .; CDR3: CASSLEQRRTEAFF; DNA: TGTGCCAGCAGCTTGGAACAGAGAAGAACTGAAGCTTTCTTT
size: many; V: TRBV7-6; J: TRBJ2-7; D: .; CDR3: CASSLEKTYSYEQYF; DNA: TGTGCCAGCAGCTTGGAGAAGACGTATTCCTACGAGCAGTACTTC
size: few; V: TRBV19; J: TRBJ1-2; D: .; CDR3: CASSTSSAMSGYTF; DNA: TGTGCCAGTAGTACCTCGTCGGCTATGTCTGGCTACACCTTC
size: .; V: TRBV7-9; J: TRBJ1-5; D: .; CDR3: CASSLPGQPQHF; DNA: TGTGCCAGCAGCCTCCCAGGTCAGCCCCAGCATTTT
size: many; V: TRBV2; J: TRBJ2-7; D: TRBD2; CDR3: CASSDGGLSLNEQYF; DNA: TGTGCCAGCAGTGACGGGGGGTTATCCTTGAACGAGCAGTACTTC
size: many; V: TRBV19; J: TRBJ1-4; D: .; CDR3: CASSIDSRVEKLFF; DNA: TGTGCCAGTAGTATCGACTCACGGGTTGAAAAACTGTTTTTT